The TCR beta chain under discussion was sequenced for a study of human T cells and chemical hapten exposure. Study-wide background: Variation in per-sample TCR yields came mainly from small pooled library volume differences.

From the RACE reads, TCRdb called clonotypes with MiXCR, one entry per CDR3 protein. The repertoire has some 340,000 distinct CDR3 sequences, under 8% of them found once; the top ten carry 7% to 10%. V dropped 4 bases and J dropped 3 bases, with 14 bases sitting between them. The germline V gene encodes CDR1 SGDLS and CDR2 YYNGEE. The CDR3 has 14 residues. Documented time point: patch test 1, 2 weeks after DPC sensitization. Treatment of the sample: therapeutic diphenylcyclopropenone sensitization with weekly scalp DPC. Patches went on only after blood had been drawn each time. The material was whole blood, obtained in connection with sensitization to the hapten diphenylcyclopropenone (DPC). The source of this sequence is a woman under 30 with alopecia areata. Some clones in this sample may be carry-over from other donors' samples. The gene calls are TRBV9 and TRBJ2-7, with a weak D call TRBD1 (6 bases). CDR3 sequence (DNA): TGTGCCAGCAGCCCCGCTCAGGGGCTCTACGAGCAGTACTTC. It translates to CASSPAQGLYEQYF.